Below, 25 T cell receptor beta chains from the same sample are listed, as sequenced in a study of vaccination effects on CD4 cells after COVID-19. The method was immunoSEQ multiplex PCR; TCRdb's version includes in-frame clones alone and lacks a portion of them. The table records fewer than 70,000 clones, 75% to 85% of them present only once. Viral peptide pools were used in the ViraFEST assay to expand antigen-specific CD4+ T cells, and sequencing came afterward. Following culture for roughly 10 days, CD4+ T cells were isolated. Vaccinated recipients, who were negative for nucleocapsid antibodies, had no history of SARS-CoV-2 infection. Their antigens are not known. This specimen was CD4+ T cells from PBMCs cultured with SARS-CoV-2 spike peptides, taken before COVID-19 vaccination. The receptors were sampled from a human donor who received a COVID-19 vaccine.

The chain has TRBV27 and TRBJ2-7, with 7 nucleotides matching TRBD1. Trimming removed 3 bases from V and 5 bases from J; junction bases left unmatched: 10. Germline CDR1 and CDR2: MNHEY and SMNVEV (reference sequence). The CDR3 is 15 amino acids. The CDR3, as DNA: TGTGCCAGCAGTTTGAAGAGACAGGGTGGCCACGAGCAGTACGTC. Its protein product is CASSLKRQGGHEQYV.

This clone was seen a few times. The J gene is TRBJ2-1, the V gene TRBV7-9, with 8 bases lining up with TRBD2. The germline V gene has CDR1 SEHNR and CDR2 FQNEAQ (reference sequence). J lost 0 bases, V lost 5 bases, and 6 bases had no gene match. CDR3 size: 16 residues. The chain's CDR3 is CASSPRTSNSYNEQFF. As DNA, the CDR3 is TGTGCCAGCAGCCCTAGGACTAGCAACTCCTACAATGAGCAGTTCTTC.

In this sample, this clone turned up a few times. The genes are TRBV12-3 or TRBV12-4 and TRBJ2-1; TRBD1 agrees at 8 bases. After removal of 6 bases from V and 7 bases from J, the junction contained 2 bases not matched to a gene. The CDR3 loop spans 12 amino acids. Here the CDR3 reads CASRHRGNEQFF. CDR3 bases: TGTGCCAGCAGGCACAGGGGGAATGAGCAGTTCTTC.

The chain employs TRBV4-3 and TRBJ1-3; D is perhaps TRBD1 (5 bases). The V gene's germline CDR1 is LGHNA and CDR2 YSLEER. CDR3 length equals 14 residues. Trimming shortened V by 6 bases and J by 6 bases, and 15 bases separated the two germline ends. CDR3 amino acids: CASSFSGVTNTIYF. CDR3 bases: TGCGCCAGCAGTTTCTCGGGGGTGACAAACACCATATATTTT.

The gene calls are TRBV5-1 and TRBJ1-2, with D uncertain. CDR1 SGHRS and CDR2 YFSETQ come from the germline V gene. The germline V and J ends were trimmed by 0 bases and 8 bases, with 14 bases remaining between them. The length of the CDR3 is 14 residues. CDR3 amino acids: CASSLAGSVGGYTF. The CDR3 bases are TGCGCCAGCAGCTTGGCCGGTTCCGTGGGGGGCTACACCTTC. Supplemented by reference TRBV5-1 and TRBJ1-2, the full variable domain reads KAGVTQTPRYLIKTRGQQVTLSCSPISGHRSVSWYQQTPGQGLQFLFEYFSETQRNKGNFPGRFSGRQFSNSRSEMNVSTLELGDSALYLCASSLAGSVGGYTFGSGTRLTVV.

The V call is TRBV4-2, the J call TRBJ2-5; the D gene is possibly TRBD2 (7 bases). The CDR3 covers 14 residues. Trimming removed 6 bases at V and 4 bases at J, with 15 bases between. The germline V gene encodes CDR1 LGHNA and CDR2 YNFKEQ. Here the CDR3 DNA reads TGTGCCAGCAGTTGGGGGGGAGGGGGAGAGACCCAGTACTTC. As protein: CASSWGGGGETQYF.

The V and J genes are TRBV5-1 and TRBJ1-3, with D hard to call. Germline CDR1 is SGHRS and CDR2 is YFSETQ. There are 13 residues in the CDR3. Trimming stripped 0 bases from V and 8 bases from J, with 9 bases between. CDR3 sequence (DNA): TGCGCCAGCAGCTTGGGTAGTTCGGACACCATATATTTT. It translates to CASSLGSSDTIYF.

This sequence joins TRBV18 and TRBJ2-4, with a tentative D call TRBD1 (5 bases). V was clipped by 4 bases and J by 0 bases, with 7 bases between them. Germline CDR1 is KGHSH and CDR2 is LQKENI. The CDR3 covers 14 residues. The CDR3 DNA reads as TGTGCCAGCTCACTGGGGCAAGCCAAAAACATTCAGTACTTC. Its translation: CASSLGQAKNIQYF. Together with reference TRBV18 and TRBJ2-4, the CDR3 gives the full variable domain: NAGVMQNPRHLVRRRGQEARLRCSPMKGHSHVYWYRQLPEEGLKFMVYLQKENIIDESGMPKERFSAEFPKEGPSILRIQQVVRGDSAAYFCASSLGQAKNIQYFGAGTRLSVL.

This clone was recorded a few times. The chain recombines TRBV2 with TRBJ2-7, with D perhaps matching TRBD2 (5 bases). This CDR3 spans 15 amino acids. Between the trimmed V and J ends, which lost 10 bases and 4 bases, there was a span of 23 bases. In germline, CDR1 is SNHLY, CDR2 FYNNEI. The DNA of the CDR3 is TGTGCCACTAACGACGGACTTTCGATACCTTACGAGCAGTACGTC. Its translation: CATNDGLSIPYEQYV.

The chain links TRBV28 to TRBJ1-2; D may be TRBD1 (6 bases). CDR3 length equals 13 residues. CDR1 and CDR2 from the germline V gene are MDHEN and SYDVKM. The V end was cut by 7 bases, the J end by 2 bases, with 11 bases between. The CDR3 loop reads CASNQGQNYGYTF. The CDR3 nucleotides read TGTGCCAGCAATCAAGGACAGAACTATGGCTACACCTTC.

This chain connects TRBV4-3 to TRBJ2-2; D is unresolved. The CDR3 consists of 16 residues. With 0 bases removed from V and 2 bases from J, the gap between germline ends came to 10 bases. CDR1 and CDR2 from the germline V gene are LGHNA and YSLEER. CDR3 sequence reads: CASSQDVADNTGELFF. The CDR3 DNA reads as TGCGCCAGCAGCCAAGATGTGGCAGACAACACCGGGGAGCTGTTTTTT.

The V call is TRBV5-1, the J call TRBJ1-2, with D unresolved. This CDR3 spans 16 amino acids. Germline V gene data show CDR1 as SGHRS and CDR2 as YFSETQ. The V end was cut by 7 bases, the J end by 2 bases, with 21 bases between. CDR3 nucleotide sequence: TGCGCCAGCCGACCCAGAGGGCCCAGCAACAACTATGGCTACACCTTC. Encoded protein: CASRPRGPSNNYGYTF.

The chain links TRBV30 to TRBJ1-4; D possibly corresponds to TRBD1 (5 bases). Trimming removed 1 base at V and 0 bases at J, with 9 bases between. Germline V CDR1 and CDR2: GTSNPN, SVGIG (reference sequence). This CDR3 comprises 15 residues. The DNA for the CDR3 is TGTGCCTGGAGTGAAGGGGAATCAACTAATGAAAAACTGTTTTTT. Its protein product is CAWSEGESTNEKLFF.

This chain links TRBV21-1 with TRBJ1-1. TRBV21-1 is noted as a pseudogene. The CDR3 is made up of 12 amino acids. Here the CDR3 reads CASSKEPAEAFF. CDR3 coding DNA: TGTGCCAGCAGCAAAGAACCGGCTGAAGCTTTCTTT.

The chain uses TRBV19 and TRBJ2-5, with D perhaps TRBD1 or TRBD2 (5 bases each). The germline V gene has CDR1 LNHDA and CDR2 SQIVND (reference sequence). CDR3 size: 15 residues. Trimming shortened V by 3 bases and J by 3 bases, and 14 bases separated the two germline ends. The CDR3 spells CASSILGRDEETQYF. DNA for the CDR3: TGTGCCAGTAGTATCCTAGGCAGGGACGAAGAGACCCAGTACTTC.

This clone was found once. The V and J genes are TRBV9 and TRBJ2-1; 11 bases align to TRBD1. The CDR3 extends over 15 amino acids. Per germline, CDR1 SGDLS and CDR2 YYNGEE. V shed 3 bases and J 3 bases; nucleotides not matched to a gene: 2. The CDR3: CASSAGTGGYNEQFF. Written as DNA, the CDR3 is TGTGCCAGCAGCGCCGGGACAGGGGGCTACAATGAGCAGTTCTTC.

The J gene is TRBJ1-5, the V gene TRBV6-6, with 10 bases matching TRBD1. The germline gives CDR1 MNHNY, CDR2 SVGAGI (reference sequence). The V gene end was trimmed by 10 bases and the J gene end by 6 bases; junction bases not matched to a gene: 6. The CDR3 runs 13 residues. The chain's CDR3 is CAIRQGAGQPQHF. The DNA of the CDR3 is TGTGCCATCCGACAGGGGGCAGGTCAGCCCCAGCATTTT.

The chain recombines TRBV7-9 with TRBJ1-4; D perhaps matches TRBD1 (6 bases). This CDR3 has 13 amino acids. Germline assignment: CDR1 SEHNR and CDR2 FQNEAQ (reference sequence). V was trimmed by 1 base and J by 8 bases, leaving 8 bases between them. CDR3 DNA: TGTGCCAGCAGCTTAGGAGGGGGAGAAAAACTGTTTTTT. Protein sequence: CASSLGGGEKLFF. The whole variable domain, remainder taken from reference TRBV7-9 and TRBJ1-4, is DTGVSQNPRHKITKRGQNVTFRCDPISEHNRLYWYRQTLGQGPEFLTYFQNEAQLEKSRLLSDRFSAERPKGSFSTLEIQRTEQGDSAMYLCASSLGGGEKLFFGSGTQLSVL.

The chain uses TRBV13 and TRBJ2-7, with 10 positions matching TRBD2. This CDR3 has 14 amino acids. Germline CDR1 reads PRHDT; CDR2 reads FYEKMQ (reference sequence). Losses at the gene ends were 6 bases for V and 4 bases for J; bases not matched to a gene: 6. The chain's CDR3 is CASRSSGGPYEQYV. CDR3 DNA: TGTGCCAGCAGATCTAGCGGGGGACCATACGAGCAGTACGTC.

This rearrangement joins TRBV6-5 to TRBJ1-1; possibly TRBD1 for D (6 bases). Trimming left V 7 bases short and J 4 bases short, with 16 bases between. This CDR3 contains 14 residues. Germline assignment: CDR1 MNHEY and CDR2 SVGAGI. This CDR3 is CASKAEGVGTEAFF. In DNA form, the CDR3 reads TGTGCCAGCAAAGCCGAGGGGGTAGGCACTGAAGCTTTCTTT.

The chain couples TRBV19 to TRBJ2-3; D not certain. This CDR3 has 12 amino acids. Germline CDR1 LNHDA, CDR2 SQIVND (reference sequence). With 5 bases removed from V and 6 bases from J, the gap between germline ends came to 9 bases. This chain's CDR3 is CASSSTRDTQYF. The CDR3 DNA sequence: TGTGCCAGTAGTTCAACACGGGATACGCAGTATTTT.

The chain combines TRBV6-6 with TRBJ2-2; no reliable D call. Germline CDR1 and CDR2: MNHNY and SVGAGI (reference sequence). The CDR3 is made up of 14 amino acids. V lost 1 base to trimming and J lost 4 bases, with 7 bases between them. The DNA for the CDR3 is TGTGCCAGCAGTTACTTTACTGCCACCGGGGAGCTGTTTTTT. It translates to CASSYFTATGELFF.

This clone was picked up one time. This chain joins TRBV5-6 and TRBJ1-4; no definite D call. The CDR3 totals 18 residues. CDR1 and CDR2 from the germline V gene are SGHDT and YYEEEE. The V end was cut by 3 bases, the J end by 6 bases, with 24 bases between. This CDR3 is CASSSNLWGAVWDEKLFF. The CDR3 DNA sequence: TGTGCCAGCAGCTCCAATCTATGGGGAGCGGTTTGGGATGAAAAACTGTTTTTT.

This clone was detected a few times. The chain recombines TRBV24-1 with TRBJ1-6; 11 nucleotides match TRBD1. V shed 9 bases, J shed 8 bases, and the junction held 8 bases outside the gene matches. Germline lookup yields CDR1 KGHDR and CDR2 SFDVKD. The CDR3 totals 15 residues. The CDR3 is CATRDRGTLDSPLHF. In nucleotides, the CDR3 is TGTGCCACCCGGGACAGGGGGACCCTAGATTCACCCCTCCACTTT.

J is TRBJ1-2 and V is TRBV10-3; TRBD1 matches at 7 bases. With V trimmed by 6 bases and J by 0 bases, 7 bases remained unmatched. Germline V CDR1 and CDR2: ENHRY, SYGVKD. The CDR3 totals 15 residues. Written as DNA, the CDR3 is TGTGCCATCAGCTCCGGGACAGCCGCTAACTATGGCTACACCTTC. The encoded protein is CAISSGTAANYGYTF.